These 8 T cell receptor beta chains share one sample of origin, sequenced in a study of T cells after posttransplantation cyclophosphamide. The table came from immunoSEQ multiplex PCR; TCRdb's copy has only in-frame clones and leaves some out. Reported are approximately 2,600 clones, none seen only once; the ten largest carry 8% to 9.5%. Treatment was busulfan-fludarabine conditioning, a marrow graft, and cyclophosphamide on days +3 and +4. This specimen was PBMCs, taken 32 days after allogeneic stem cell transplant with posttransplant cyclophosphamide. These receptors were obtained from a female patient in her fifties or sixties who received an allogeneic stem cell transplant from a related donor, was CMV-positive, and had no GVHD. Some T cells may have come from the graft donor.

In its sample, this clone ranks as medium-sized. This sequence joins TRBV10-2 and TRBJ1-4; D might be TRBD1 (6 bases). The length of the CDR3 is 15 residues. Germline values: CDR1 WSHSY, CDR2 SAAADI. Trimming took 5 bases from V and 5 from J, leaving 15 bases between them. For the CDR3, the DNA is TGCGCCAGCAGTATCTACAGGGAGGCCAATGAAAAACTGTTTTTT. The encoded protein is CASSIYREANEKLFF.

This clone was recorded many times. One end of the junction is discordant with germline, which a read error may explain. This chain links TRBV18 with TRBJ1-1; tentatively, D is TRBD1 (5 bases). The CDR3 sequence is 15 residues long. The germline gives CDR1 KGHSH, CDR2 LQKENI. CDR3 residues: CASSPPVREYTKAFF. The DNA of the CDR3 is TGTGCCAGCTCACCACCGGTCAGGGAGTACACTAAAGCTTTCTTT.

This clone was counted at least ten times. The chain links TRBV5-4 to TRBJ1-2; no definite D call. Germline V gives CDR1 SGHNT, CDR2 YYREEE (reference sequence). Trimming left V 2 bases short and J 8 bases short, with 19 bases between. The CDR3 has 15 residues. The CDR3 bases are TGTGCCAGCAGCTTAGGCGACTTACTCCACCAAGGCTACACCTTC. Amino acid sequence: CASSLGDLLHQGYTF.

This clone was seen ten or more times. The CDR3 protein is CAISRVVQPQHF. In nucleotides, the CDR3 is TGTGCCATCTCACGGGTCGTCCAGCCCCAGCATTTT. The rearrangement joins TRBV28 to TRBJ1-5; D is uncertain. This CDR3 contains 12 residues. Germline values: CDR1 MDHEN, CDR2 SYDVKM. With 10 bases removed from V and 7 bases from J, the gap between germline ends came to 14 bases.

This clone was recorded at least ten times. This rearrangement joins TRBV7-8 to TRBJ2-7; 11 nucleotides agree with TRBD1. The germline CDR1 and CDR2 sequences are SGHVS and FQNEAQ. The CDR3 is 14 amino acids. Unmatched junction bases numbered 9, after V lost 6 bases and J lost 8 bases. This chain's CDR3 is CASSSGTGGEKQYF. The CDR3, as DNA: TGTGCCAGCAGTTCCGGGACAGGGGGGGAAAAGCAGTACTTC.

This clone has ten or more counts. The V call is TRBV4-1, the J call TRBJ1-5, with D tentatively TRBD1 (6 bases). This CDR3 region has 15 residues. The germline V gene encodes CDR1 MGHRA and CDR2 YSYEKL. V gave up 4 bases and J gave up 8 bases, with 18 bases separating them. The CDR3 loop reads CASSRVHGGEEPQHF. The CDR3 bases are TGCGCCAGCAGCCGGGTGCATGGGGGCGAGGAGCCCCAGCATTTT.

The genes are TRBV5-1 and TRBJ2-5, with D perhaps TRBD2 (6 bases). From germline, CDR1 is SGHRS and CDR2 YFSETQ. Trimming removed 3 bases from V and 1 base from J, with 10 bases in between. This CDR3 contains 14 residues. The CDR3 nucleotides read TGCGCCAGCAGCTCAGGGACTCCCCAAGAGACCCAGTACTTC. This gives the protein CASSSGTPQETQYF.

The table lists this clone with many counts. The chain has TRBV9 and TRBJ2-7; tentative D call: TRBD2 (5 bases). This CDR3 contains 14 residues. Germline assignment: CDR1 SGDLS and CDR2 YYNGEE. The V end was cut by 1 base, the J end by 1 base, with 9 bases between. DNA for the CDR3: TGTGCCAGCAGCGTACTTCCGGGGTCCTACGAGCAGTACTTC. It encodes CASSVLPGSYEQYF.